This TCR beta chain comes out of a study of beta chain features in type 1 diabetes. Study-level findings and limits: Type 1 diabetes patients had TCRB CDR3s that were shorter (moderately but significantly so) in all four CD4+ subsets. The naive, central memory and Treg TCRB repertoires looked more alike in patients than they did in healthy donors.

The CDR3 loop spans 15 amino acids. V lost 0 bases and J 2 bases, leaving 7 bases between the germline ends. Germline values: CDR1 SGHTA, CDR2 FQGNSA. The isolated RNA, all of it, was reverse transcribed, so expressed TCRB transcripts were what got sequenced. Clones were sequenced by immunoSEQ multiplex PCR, and TCRdb holds only the in-frame ones, with some missing. Of 300,000 to 350,000 clones in the sample, about a tenth are singletons; the top ten hold roughly 0.99%. In its sample, this clone was seen a few times. The antigen remains unidentified. The TCR sequence derives from a man between 25 and 39 years old with type 1 diabetes. This chain joins TRBV7-2 and TRBJ2-2; D unclear. Material for sequencing was central memory CD4+ T cells from blood. Here the CDR3 reads CASSLALINTGELFF. Here the CDR3 DNA reads TGTGCCAGCAGCTTAGCCCTGATCAACACCGGGGAGCTGTTTTTT.